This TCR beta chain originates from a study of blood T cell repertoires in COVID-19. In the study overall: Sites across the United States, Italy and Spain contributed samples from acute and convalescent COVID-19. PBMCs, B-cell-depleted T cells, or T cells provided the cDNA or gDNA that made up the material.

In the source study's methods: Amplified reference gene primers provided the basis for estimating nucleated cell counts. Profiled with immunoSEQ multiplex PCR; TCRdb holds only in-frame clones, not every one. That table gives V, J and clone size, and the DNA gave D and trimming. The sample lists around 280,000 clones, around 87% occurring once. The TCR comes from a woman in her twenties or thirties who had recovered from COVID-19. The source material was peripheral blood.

As DNA, the CDR3 is TGTGCCAGCAGCCCAGGGCTAAGGGGTCGGGAGACCCAGTACTTC. The encoded protein is CASSPGLRGRETQYF. The rearrangement joins TRBV7-3 to TRBJ2-5; TRBD1 might be the D (5 bases). The CDR3 runs 15 residues. The germline CDR1 and CDR2 sequences are SGHTA and FQGTGA. With 5 bases removed from V and 5 bases from J, the gap between germline ends came to 18 bases.